Detailed here is one TCR beta chain. TCRdb reprocessed the 5' RACE reads with MiXCR, giving one entry per CDR3 protein. The table has some 69,000 distinct CDR3 sequences, 16% seen once. These data come from a study of T cells of healthy individuals. V was trimmed by 2 bases and J by 5 bases, leaving 12 bases between them. The germline CDR1 and CDR2 sequences are SGDLS and YYNGEE. The CDR3 extends over 14 amino acids. The chain joins TRBV9 to TRBJ2-3; maybe TRBD2 (6 bases). This TCR came from a human donor in good health. The CDR3, as DNA: TGTGCCAGCAGCGTCTTGACAGCGGGAGATACGCAGTATTTT. It specifies CASSVLTAGDTQYF.